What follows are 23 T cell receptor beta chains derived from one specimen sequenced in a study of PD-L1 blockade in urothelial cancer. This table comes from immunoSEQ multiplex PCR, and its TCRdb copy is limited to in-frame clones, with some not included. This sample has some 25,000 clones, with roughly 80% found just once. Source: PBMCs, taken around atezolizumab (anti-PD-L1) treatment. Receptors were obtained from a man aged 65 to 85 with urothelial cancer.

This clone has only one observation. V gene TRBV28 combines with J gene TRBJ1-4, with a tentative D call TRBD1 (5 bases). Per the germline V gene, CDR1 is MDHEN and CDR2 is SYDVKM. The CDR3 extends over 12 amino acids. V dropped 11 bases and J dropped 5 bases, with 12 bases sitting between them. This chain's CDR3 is CAGGRENEKLFF. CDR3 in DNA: TGTGCCGGGGGGAGGGAAAATGAAAAACTGTTTTTT.

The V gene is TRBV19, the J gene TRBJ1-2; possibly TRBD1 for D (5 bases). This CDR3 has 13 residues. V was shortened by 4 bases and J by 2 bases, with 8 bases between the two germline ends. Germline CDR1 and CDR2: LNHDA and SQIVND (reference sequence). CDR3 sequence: CASSTTENYGYTF. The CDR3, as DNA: TGTGCCAGTAGTACGACAGAAAACTATGGCTACACCTTC. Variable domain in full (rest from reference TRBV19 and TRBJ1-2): DGGITQSPKYLFRKEGQNVTLSCEQNLNHDAMYWYRQDPGQGLRLIYYSQIVNDFQKGDIAEGYSVSREKKESFPLTVTSAQKNPTAFYLCASSTTENYGYTFGSGTRLTVV.

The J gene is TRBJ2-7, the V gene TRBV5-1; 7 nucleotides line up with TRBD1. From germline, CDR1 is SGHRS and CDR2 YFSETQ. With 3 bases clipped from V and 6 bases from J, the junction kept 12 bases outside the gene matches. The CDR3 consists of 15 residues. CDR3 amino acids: CASSYTGTERGEQYF. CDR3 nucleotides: TGCGCCAGCAGCTATACCGGGACAGAGAGGGGCGAGCAGTACTTC. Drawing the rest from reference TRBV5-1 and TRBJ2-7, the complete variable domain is KAGVTQTPRYLIKTRGQQVTLSCSPISGHRSVSWYQQTPGQGLQFLFEYFSETQRNKGNFPGRFSGRQFSNSRSEMNVSTLELGDSALYLCASSYTGTERGEQYFGPGTRLTVT.

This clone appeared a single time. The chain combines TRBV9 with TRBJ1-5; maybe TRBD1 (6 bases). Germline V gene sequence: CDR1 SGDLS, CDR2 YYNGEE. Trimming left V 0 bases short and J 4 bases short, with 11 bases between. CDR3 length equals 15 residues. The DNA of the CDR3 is TGTGCCAGCAGCGTAGGACAGGATCGGAATCAGCCCCAGCATTTT. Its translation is CASSVGQDRNQPQHF.

The CDR3 DNA reads as TGTGCCAGCAGCTTCCTGGGACTAGCCAGCCCATATACGCAGTATTTT. Translating gives CASSFLGLASPYTQYF. The V gene is TRBV7-6, the J gene TRBJ2-3; 9 bases are a match to TRBD2. V was clipped by 3 bases and J by 7 bases; unmatched bases: 11. CDR3 length equals 16 residues. Germline loops: CDR1 SGHVS, CDR2 FNYEAQ.

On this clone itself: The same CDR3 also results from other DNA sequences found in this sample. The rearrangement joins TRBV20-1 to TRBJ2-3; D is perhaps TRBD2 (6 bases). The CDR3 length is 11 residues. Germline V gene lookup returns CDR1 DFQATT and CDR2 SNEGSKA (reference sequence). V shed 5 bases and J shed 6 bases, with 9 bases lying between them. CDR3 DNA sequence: TGCAGTGCTCAGCGGGCTGATACGCAGTATTTT. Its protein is CSAQRADTQYF.

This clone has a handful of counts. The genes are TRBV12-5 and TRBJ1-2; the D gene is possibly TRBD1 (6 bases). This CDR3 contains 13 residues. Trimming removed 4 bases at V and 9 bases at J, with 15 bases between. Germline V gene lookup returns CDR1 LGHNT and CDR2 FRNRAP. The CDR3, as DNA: TGTGCTAGTGGTTCCGAGGGGGGGCAGAGCTACACCTTC. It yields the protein CASGSEGGQSYTF.

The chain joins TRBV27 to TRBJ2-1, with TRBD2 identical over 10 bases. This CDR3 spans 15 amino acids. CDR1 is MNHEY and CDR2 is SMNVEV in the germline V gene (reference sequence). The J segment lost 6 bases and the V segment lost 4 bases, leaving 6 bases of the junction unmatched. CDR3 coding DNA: TGTGCCAGCAGTTGGAGCGGGAGGGGGAGCAATGAGCAGTTCTTC. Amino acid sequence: CASSWSGRGSNEQFF.

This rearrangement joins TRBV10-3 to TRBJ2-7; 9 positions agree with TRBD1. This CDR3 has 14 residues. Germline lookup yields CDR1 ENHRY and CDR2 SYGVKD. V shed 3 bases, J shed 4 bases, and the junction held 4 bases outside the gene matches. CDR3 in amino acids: CAISDPGQGYEQYF. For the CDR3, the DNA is TGTGCCATCAGTGACCCGGGACAGGGATACGAGCAGTACTTC.

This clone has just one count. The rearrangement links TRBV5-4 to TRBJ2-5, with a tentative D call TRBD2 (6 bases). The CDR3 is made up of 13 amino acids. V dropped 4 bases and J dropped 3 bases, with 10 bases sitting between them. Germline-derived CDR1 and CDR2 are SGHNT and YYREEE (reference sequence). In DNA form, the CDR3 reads TGTGCCAGCAGCGCGGGACGGGAAGAGACCCAGTACTTC. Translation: CASSAGREETQYF.

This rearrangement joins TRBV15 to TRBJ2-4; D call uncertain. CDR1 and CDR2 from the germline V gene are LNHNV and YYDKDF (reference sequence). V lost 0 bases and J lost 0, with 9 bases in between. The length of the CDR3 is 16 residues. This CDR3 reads CATSRDLAVAKNIQYF. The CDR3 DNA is TGTGCCACCAGCAGAGATTTGGCGGTAGCCAAAAACATTCAGTACTTC.

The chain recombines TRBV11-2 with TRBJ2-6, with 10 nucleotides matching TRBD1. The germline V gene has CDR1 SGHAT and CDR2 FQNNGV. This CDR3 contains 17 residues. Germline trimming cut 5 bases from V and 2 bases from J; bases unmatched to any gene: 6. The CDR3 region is CASSPGTGEPGANVLTF. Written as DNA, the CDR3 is TGTGCCAGCAGCCCCGGGACAGGGGAGCCTGGGGCCAACGTCCTGACTTTC.

Here the CDR3 DNA reads TGTGCCAGCAGTTTTAGGAGGGATTATAGCAATCAGCCCCAGCATTTT. Protein sequence: CASSFRRDYSNQPQHF. The gene calls are TRBV28 and TRBJ1-5; no firm D call. CDR1 and CDR2 from the germline V gene are MDHEN and SYDVKM. Trimming took 3 bases from V and 0 from J, leaving 12 bases between them. The CDR3 has 16 residues.

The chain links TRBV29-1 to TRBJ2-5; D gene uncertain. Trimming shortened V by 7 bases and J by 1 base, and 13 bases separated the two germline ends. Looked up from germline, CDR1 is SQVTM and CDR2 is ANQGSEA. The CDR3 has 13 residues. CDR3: CSAVAPPQETQYF. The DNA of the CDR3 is TGCAGCGCCGTAGCCCCACCCCAAGAGACCCAGTACTTC. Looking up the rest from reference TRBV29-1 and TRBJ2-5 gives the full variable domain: SAVISQKPSRDICQRGTSLTIQCQVDSQVTMMFWYRQQPGQSLTLIATANQGSEATYESGFVIDKFPISRPNLTFSTLTVSNMSPEDSSIYLCSAVAPPQETQYFGPGTRLLVL.

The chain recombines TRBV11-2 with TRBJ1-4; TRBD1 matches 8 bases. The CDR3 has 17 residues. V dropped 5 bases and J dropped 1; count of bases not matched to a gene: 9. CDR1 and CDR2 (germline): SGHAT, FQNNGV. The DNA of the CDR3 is TGTGCCAGCAGCCCAACCGGACAGGGCCTAACTAATGAAAAACTGTTTTTT. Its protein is CASSPTGQGLTNEKLFF.

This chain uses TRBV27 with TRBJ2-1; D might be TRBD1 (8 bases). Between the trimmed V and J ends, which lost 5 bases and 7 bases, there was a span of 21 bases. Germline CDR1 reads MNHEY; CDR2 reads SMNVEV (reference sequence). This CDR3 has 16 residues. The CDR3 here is CASSPHGGQGGNEQFF. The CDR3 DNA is TGTGCCAGCAGTCCCCATGGAGGACAGGGAGGGAATGAGCAGTTCTTC.

In DNA, the CDR3 is TGTGCCAGCAGCTTAAGCCTAGCGGGAGGGCGCGAGCAGTTCTTC. Its translation: CASSLSLAGGREQFF. V is TRBV11-2 and J is TRBJ2-1; 12 bases are shared with TRBD2. Germline-derived CDR1 and CDR2 are SGHAT and FQNNGV. The V and J ends lost 2 bases and 10 bases, in that order; junction bases with no gene match: 6. The CDR3 loop spans 15 amino acids.

CDR3 amino acids: CASSESGTSTYEQYF. Written as DNA, the CDR3 is TGCGCCAGCAGTGAGTCAGGGACTTCCACCTACGAGCAGTACTTC. The chain couples TRBV10-1 to TRBJ2-7; D might be TRBD2 (6 bases). Germline lookup yields CDR1 WNHNN and CDR2 SYGVQD (reference sequence). Between the trimmed V and J ends, which lost 0 bases and 2 bases, there was a span of 11 bases. This CDR3 region has 15 residues.

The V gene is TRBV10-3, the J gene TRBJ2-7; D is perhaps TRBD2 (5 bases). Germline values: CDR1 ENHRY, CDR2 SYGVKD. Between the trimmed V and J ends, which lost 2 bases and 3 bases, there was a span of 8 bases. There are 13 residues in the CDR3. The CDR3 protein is CAISEGLRYEQYF. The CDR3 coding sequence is TGTGCCATCAGTGAGGGACTTCGCTACGAGCAGTACTTC.

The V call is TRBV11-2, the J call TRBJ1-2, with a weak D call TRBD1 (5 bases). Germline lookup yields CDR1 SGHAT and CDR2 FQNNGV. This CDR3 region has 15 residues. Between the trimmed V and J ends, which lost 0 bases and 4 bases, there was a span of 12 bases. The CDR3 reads CASSLDPGEFYGYTF. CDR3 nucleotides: TGTGCCAGCAGCTTAGATCCGGGGGAATTCTATGGCTACACCTTC. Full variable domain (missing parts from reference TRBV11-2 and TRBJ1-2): EAGVAQSPRYKIIEKRQSVAFWCNPISGHATLYWYQQILGQGPKLLIQFQNNGVVDDSQLPKDRFSAERLKGVDSTLKIQPAKLEDSAVYLCASSLDPGEFYGYTFGSGTRLTVV.

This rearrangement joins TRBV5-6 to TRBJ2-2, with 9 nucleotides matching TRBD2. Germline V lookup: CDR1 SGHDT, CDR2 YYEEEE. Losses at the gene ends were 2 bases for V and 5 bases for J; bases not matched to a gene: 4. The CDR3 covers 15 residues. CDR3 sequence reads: CASSFAGGGTGELFF. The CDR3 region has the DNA TGTGCCAGCAGCTTCGCGGGAGGGGGGACCGGGGAGCTGTTTTTT.

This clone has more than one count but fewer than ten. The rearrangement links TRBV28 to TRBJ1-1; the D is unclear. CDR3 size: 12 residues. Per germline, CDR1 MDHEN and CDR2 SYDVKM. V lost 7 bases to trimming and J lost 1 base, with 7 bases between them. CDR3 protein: CASIERNTEAFF. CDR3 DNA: TGTGCCAGCATTGAGAGGAACACTGAAGCTTTCTTT.

CDR3 DNA sequence: TGCGCCAGCAGCGCAGGGGTTGAGAACACTGAAGCTTTCTTT. Its translation is CASSAGVENTEAFF. The chain recombines TRBV5-1 with TRBJ1-1; possible D gene TRBD1, 6 bases. Trimming removed 4 bases from V and 1 base from J, with 11 bases in between. The V gene's germline CDR1 is SGHRS and CDR2 YFSETQ. The CDR3 covers 14 residues.